A single sample is the source of the 14 T cell receptor beta chains below, sequenced in a study of blood T cells in healthy people across ages. The second PCR ran 7 to 11 cycles with a sample-barcoded 5' primer and J-beta primers. TCRdb redid the calling of the 5' RACE reads with MiXCR, one entry per CDR3 protein. The table records some 920,000 distinct CDR3 sequences, 51% of them present only once. The sequenced sample was blood. These receptors were obtained from a woman aged 60-70 years in good health.

This chain joins TRBV7-9 and TRBJ1-4; D unclear. In germline, CDR1 is SEHNR, CDR2 FQNEAQ (reference sequence). The CDR3 consists of 16 residues. V was pared by 5 bases and J by 5 bases, with 18 bases between. This CDR3 reads CASSDDYGGSNEKLFF. The CDR3 nucleotides read TGTGCCAGCAGCGACGACTATGGAGGGTCGAATGAAAAACTGTTTTTT.

The CDR3 DNA sequence: TGTGCCAGCTCTGGCACCGGGACTAGCGGTGCCTACGAGCAGTACTTC. This encodes CASSGTGTSGAYEQYF. The rearrangement joins TRBV18 to TRBJ2-4; TRBD2 matches 11 bases. The tail of the sequence fits TRBJ2-7 better, so the J call may be wrong. Germline CDR1 KGHSH, CDR2 LQKENI. The CDR3 covers 16 residues.

The chain couples TRBV20-1 to TRBJ2-3, with 7 nucleotides matching TRBD2. CDR3 length: 16 residues. After removal of 2 bases from V and 0 bases from J, the junction contained 8 bases not matched to a gene. Germline CDR1 and CDR2: DFQATT and SNEGSKA (reference sequence). This chain's CDR3 is CSARLPGGSSTDTQYF. The CDR3 DNA reads TGCAGTGCTAGACTTCCCGGCGGGAGTAGCACAGATACGCAGTATTTT.

The chain has TRBV12-3 or TRBV12-4 and TRBJ1-1, with D possibly matching TRBD1 (5 bases). Trimming cost V 8 bases and J 3 bases, with 16 bases left between them. The length of the CDR3 is 14 residues. The CDR3 sequence is CASEISGGYTEAFF. The DNA for the CDR3 is TGTGCCAGCGAGATCTCGGGGGGGTACACTGAAGCTTTCTTT.

This sequence joins TRBV12-3 or TRBV12-4 and TRBJ2-3; a weak D match, TRBD2 (6 bases). The CDR3 runs to 16 residues. Trimming took 5 bases from V and 2 from J, leaving 17 bases between them. CDR3 amino acids: CASSLAVAEDTDTQYF. CDR3 bases: TGTGCCAGCAGTCTGGCGGTAGCGGAGGACACAGATACGCAGTATTTT.

The chain carries TRBV28 and TRBJ2-7; 9 positions match TRBD2. The V gene end was trimmed by 10 bases and the J gene end by 4 bases; junction bases not matched to a gene: 8. Germline V CDR1 and CDR2: MDHEN, SYDVKM. The CDR3 spans 13 residues. In DNA, the CDR3 is TGTGCCACGGTAGCGGGAGATCGTTACGAGCAGTACTTC. Translation: CATVAGDRYEQYF.

V gene TRBV7-9 combines with J gene TRBJ2-7, with TRBD1 matching 10 bases. This CDR3 spans 18 amino acids. Germline V gives CDR1 SEHNR, CDR2 FQNEAQ (reference sequence). V lost 5 bases and J lost 0; bases outside the gene matches: 13. The chain's CDR3 is CASSAGGQGHLSSYEQYF. For the CDR3, the DNA is TGTGCCAGCAGCGCCGGGGGACAGGGGCACTTGAGCTCCTACGAGCAGTACTTC.

In its sample, this clonotype was seen many times. The V and J genes are TRBV10-2 and TRBJ2-7, with 7 bases lining up with TRBD2. Unmatched junction bases numbered 2, after V lost 2 bases and J lost 1 base. The CDR3 has 14 residues. The germline V gene encodes CDR1 WSHSY and CDR2 SAAADI. CDR3 amino acids: CASSESGESYEQYF. The CDR3 nucleotides read TGCGCCAGCAGTGAGAGCGGGGAGTCCTACGAGCAGTACTTC.

This rearrangement joins TRBV29-1 to TRBJ2-1, with D hard to call. Per the germline V gene, CDR1 is SQVTM and CDR2 is ANQGSEA. Trimming removed 7 bases at V and 5 bases at J, with 9 bases between. This CDR3 has 11 amino acids. The CDR3 nucleotides are TGCAGCGCCAATCCTGACAATGAGCAGTTCTTC. This sequence encodes CSANPDNEQFF.

To note about this clonotype: Sequence at one end of the junction differs from germline and may be a read error. This rearrangement joins TRBV18 to TRBJ1-4; 7 positions match TRBD1. From germline, CDR1 is KGHSH and CDR2 LQKENI. The CDR3 spans 16 residues. The DNA for the CDR3 is TGTGCCGGCTCACTTAACCCGAGGGGGCCTAATGAAAAACTGTTTTTT. Protein product: CAGSLNPRGPNEKLFF.

The chain carries TRBV25-1 and TRBJ2-5, with unresolved D. Germline assignment: CDR1 MGHDK and CDR2 SYGVNS. V dropped 3 bases and J dropped 7 bases, with 9 bases sitting between them. This CDR3 has 12 residues. The CDR3 spells CASSETKGTQYF. CDR3 bases: TGTGCCAGCAGTGAGACGAAAGGGACCCAGTACTTC.

The rearrangement links TRBV20-1 to TRBJ2-3; 8 bases map to TRBD2. This CDR3 region has 14 residues. The germline V gene has CDR1 DFQATT and CDR2 SNEGSKA (reference sequence). The ends lost 6 bases at V and 1 base at J; junction bases unmatched: 6. CDR3 sequence: CSARTSGGTDTQYF. The CDR3 DNA is TGCAGTGCCCGAACTAGCGGAGGCACAGATACGCAGTATTTT.

The rearrangement uses TRBV6-5 and TRBJ2-7; weak D call: TRBD2 (5 bases). The V end lost 0 bases, the J end lost 1 base, and 13 bases lay between the germline ends. Germline CDR1 reads MNHEY; CDR2 reads SVGAGI. The CDR3 sequence is 16 residues long. In DNA, the CDR3 is TGTGCCAGCAGTTACTCGATTCTGGAGGTATCCTACGAGCAGTACTTC. Translated, it gives CASSYSILEVSYEQYF.

The chain employs TRBV28 and TRBJ1-1; 7 bases match TRBD1. CDR3 length equals 13 residues. Losses at the gene ends were 4 bases for V and 6 bases for J; bases not matched to a gene: 5. Germline lookup yields CDR1 MDHEN and CDR2 SYDVKM. CDR3 residues: CASSSRGLPEAFF. The CDR3 DNA is TGTGCCAGCAGTTCAAGGGGGCTTCCTGAAGCTTTCTTT.